This T cell receptor (beta chain) was retrieved from a study of T cell responses to AZD1222 COVID-19 vaccine. Study outcomes and limitations: Spike-wide vaccine-associated CD4 TCRs dominated at 160-218 and 743-854. Unmutated variant regions are reportedly targeted by nearly half of spike-specific TCRs. Most donors were white British and more were female, and clonal diversity was possibly underestimated. Sampling captured repertoires only after the peak T cell response.

Sequenced by immunoSEQ multiplex PCR; TCRdb stores in-frame clones only, minus some. Of 130,000 or so clones listed, over 90% are singletons. As for this clone: Its cognate antigen is unknown.

Between the trimmed V and J ends, which lost 2 bases and 6 bases, there was a span of 8 bases. From germline, CDR1 is SGHDN and CDR2 FVKESK. This CDR3 has 13 amino acids. This chain joins TRBV14 and TRBJ1-5; no definite D call. Sequenced here: peripheral blood, sampled on day 0 of AZD1222 vaccination. The sequence was collected from an adult in good health. This CDR3 reads CASSQYSGQPQHF. CDR3 DNA: TGTGCCAGCAGCCAATATTCGGGTCAGCCCCAGCATTTT.